The entry below describes one T cell receptor beta chain. Its binding antigen is unknown. Per-base quality was not reported, and no clone a single base away is much larger than it. TCRbeta CDR3 regions were amplified from genomic DNA by means of the immunoSEQ Assay, a bias-controlled multiplex PCR. The authors' pipeline ran thus. The number of nucleated cells in each sample was estimated from the amplification of reference gene primers within the assay. To quantify the absolute abundance of each unique TCRbeta CDR3 rearrangement, sequence reads were collapsed and filtered. For each sample, productive Simpson clonality was calculated as the square root of Simpson's diversity index across productive rearrangements. TCRdb obtained this table from immuneACCESS and retained in-frame rearrangements with V and J assigned. These tables miss some clones; where compared with another copy, unresolved V genes account for less than half of the shortfall, and the remainder is unexplained. V, J and clone size reflect that table, while D and trimming were determined from the DNA. For this sample the table gives under 300,000 clones, of which approximately 88% were detected only once. Clones ranked in the top ten supply about 2.3% of the sample.

The record originates from a study of blood T cell repertoires in COVID-19 (dated by TCRdb to between 2020 and 2021). A note on the overall study: Collaborator samples came from the United States, Italy and Spain and covered acute and convalescent phases of COVID-19. The prospective study material was composed of cDNA or gDNA derived from T cells, B-cell-depleted T cells, or PBMCs. The dataset comprised deeply sampled blood TCRbeta repertoires from subjects exposed to, actively infected with, or recovered from COVID-19. A freely available public database, intended as a resource for researchers studying the immune response to SARS-CoV-2, is where the repertoires were released. The samples were drawn from two sources: the first 160 participants of the ongoing ImmuneRACE study, and about 1,300 subjects contributed by 6 global collaborators. A de-identified subject ID, COVID-19 status, age in years and sex were almost always included in the sample metadata. Where HLA class I and class II types were available, the types were taken from metadata supplied by the sample provider, not from assay-based typing. The paper's findings and limits, for the study overall: Clinical and demographic metadata were provided uncurated, with the amount varying by source and participant.

V loses 5 bases, J loses 7 bases, and the germline ends lie 17 bases apart. Its CDR3 holds 13 amino acids, cysteine through phenylalanine. This entry keeps only the CDR3 DNA: 39 bases, framed from base 1. As encoded in the germline V gene, CDR1 is SQVTM while CDR2 is ANQGSEA. Participants in the prospective study were enrolled through a virtual design, were aged about 18 to 90 years, and lived in 20 to 30 United States geographic areas. In the prospective study, cohorts were assigned on the basis of participant-reported clinical history obtained from a screening survey and a study questionnaire. In the prospective study, mobile phlebotomists collected whole blood, serum and a nasopharyngeal or oropharyngeal swab from each participant. Additional blood draws and questionnaires over an approximately 2-month period could optionally be provided by prospective study participants. Before DNA extraction, blood samples from the prospective study were shipped at room temperature or frozen.

Recombination joined TRBV29-1 with TRBJ1-2, with the D gene uncertain. The sample taken for sequencing was PBMCs or T cells enriched from blood (not recorded which). This clonotype was sampled from a woman aged 40 to 50 with acute COVID-19. The DNA sequence follows: TGCAGCGTTTATAGAGGTGGCAGCGGTGGCTACACCTTC. Translated, this gives CSVYRGGSGGYTF.